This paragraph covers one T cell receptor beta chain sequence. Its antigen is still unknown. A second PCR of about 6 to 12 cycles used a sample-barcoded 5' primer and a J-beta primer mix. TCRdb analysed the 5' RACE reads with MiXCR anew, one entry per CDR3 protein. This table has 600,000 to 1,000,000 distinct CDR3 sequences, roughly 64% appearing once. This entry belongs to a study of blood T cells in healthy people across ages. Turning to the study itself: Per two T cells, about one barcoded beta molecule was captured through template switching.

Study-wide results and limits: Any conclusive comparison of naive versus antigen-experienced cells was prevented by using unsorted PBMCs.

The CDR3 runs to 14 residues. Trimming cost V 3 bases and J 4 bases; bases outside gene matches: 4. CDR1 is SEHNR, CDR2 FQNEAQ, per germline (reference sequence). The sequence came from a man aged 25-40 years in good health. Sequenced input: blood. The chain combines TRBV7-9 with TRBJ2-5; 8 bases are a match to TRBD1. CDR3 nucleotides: TGTGCCAGCAGCTTTCCAGGGGGCGGAGAGACCCAGTACTTC. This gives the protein CASSFPGGGETQYF. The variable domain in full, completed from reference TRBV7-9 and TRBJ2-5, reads DTGVSQNPRHKITKRGQNVTFRCDPISEHNRLYWYRQTLGQGPEFLTYFQNEAQLEKSRLLSDRFSAERPKGSFSTLEIQRTEQGDSAMYLCASSFPGGGETQYFGPGTRLLVL.